This TCR beta chain comes out of a study of T cell changes during pregnancy in multiple sclerosis. Clones were read by immunoSEQ multiplex PCR, and TCRdb kept only the in-frame ones, dropping some. The sample lists tens of thousands of clones, about 90% occurring once. V was trimmed by 3 bases and J by 8 bases, leaving 12 bases between them. Germline V CDR1 and CDR2: SGHRS, YFSETQ. This CDR3 comprises 13 residues. This receptor was identified in a female donor in good health, enrolled as a control in a pregnancy study. This chain connects TRBV5-1 to TRBJ2-1, with D perhaps TRBD1 (6 bases). This specimen was peripheral blood, taken in the first trimester of pregnancy. CDR3 amino acids: CASSSAQGYEQFF. CDR3 in DNA: TGCGCCAGCAGCTCGGCACAGGGTTATGAGCAGTTCTTC.